The clone carrying this TCR beta chain was picked up one time. What it binds is not known. The CDR3 runs to 14 residues. Trimming removed 5 bases from V and 5 bases from J, with 15 bases in between. CDR1 and CDR2 from the germline V gene are SGHVS and FQNEAQ. The sample originates from a study of shared clonotypes between healthy human individuals. Profiled with immunoSEQ multiplex PCR; TCRdb holds only in-frame clones, not every one. The table includes fewer than 850,000 clones, roughly 87% detected once. The donors were all Caucasian adults (living in Nashville, Tennessee). Together with CD45RO+ cells, CCR7-negative CD45RA+ TemRA cells were included in CD8 memory. Findings and caveats of the study: The study sampled only blood, and tissue repertoires likely differ. Clonotypes shared by all four donors outscored non-shared clonotypes in generation probability.

The receptor's source is a young man in good health. Some clones in this sample may be carry-over from other donors' samples. V and J are TRBV7-8 and TRBJ2-5; no clear D gene. The sequencing sample was made of memory CD8+ T cells from PBMCs. The subset was: CD45RO+ cells pooled with CCR7-negative TemRA cells. CDR3 amino acids: CASSRLGLSETQYF. CDR3 in DNA: TGTGCCAGCAGCCGACTGGGCCTGTCGGAGACCCAGTACTTC. Full variable domain (missing parts from reference TRBV7-8 and TRBJ2-5): GAGVSQSPRYKVAKRGQDVALRCDPISGHVSLFWYQQALGQGPEFLTYFQNEAQLDKSGLPSDRFFAERPEGSVSTLKIQRTQQEDSAVYLCASSRLGLSETQYFGPGTRLLVL.